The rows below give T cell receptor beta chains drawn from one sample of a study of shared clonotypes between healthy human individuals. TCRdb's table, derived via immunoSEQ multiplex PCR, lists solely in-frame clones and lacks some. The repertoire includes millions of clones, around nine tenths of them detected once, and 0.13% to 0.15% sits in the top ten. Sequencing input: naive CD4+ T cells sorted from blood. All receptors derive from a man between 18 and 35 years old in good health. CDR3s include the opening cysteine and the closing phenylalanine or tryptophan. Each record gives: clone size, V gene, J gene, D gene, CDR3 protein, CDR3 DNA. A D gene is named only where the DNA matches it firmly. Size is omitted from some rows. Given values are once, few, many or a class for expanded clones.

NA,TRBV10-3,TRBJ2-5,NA,CAISGSSGETQYF,TGTGCCATCAGTGGATCTTCGGGGGAGACCCAGTACTTC
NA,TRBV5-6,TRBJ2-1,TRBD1,CASRQGQNYNEQFF,TGTGCCAGCAGACAGGGGCAGAATTACAATGAGCAGTTCTTC
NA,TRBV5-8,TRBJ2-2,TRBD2,CASSIPGLAGGNTGELFF,TGTGCCAGCAGCATACCGGGACTAGCGGGAGGGAACACCGGGGAGCTGTTTTTT
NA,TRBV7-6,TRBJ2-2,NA,CASSLSAGELFF,TGTGCCAGCAGCTTATCCGCCGGGGAGCTGTTTTTT
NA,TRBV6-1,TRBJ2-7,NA,CASSEGRGIEQYF,TGTGCCAGCAGTGAAGGGAGGGGTATCGAGCAGTACTTC
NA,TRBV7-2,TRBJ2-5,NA,CASSLVRLARETQYF,TGTGCCAGCAGCTTAGTTAGGCTAGCGCGAGAGACCCAGTACTTC
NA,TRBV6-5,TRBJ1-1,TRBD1,CATGQGDTEAFF,TGTGCCACCGGACAGGGTGACACTGAAGCTTTCTTT
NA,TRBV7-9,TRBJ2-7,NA,CASSLAGDTYEQYF,TGTGCCAGCAGCTTAGCAGGGGACACCTACGAGCAGTACTTC
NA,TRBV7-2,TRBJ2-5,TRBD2,CASSQRGGQETQYF,TGTGCCAGCAGCCAGCGGGGGGGACAGGAGACCCAGTACTTC
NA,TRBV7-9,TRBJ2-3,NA,CASSQGGGTDTQYF,TGTGCCAGCAGCCAAGGGGGGGGCACAGATACGCAGTATTTT
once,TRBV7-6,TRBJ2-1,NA,CASSSKQGGSYNEQFF,TGTGCCAGCAGCTCGAAACAGGGAGGCTCCTACAATGAGCAGTTCTTC
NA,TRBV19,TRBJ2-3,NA,CASSRVGGDTQYF,TGTGCCAGTAGTAGAGTGGGCGGAGATACGCAGTATTTT
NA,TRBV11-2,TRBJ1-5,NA,CASSLGQSNQPQHF,TGTGCCAGCAGCTTAGGGCAAAGCAATCAGCCCCAGCATTTT
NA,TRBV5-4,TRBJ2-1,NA,CASSWGTNSYNEQFF,TGTGCCAGCAGCTGGGGGACGAACTCCTACAATGAGCAGTTCTTC
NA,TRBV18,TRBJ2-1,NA,CASSPPGGGGYNEQFF,TGTGCCAGCTCACCACCAGGGGGAGGGGGCTACAATGAGCAGTTCTTC
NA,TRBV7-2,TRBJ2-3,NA,CASSPGVYTDTQYF,TGTGCCAGCAGCCCAGGGGTATACACAGATACGCAGTATTTT
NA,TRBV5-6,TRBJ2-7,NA,CASSPLRRFDEQYF,TGTGCCAGCAGCCCACTAAGGCGGTTTGACGAGCAGTACTTC
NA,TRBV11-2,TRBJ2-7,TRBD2,CASSGPGLAGGYEQYF,TGTGCCAGCAGCGGCCCGGGACTAGCGGGAGGATACGAGCAGTACTTC
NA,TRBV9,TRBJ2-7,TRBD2,CASSAGGRGGDHLTSYEQYF,TGTGCCAGCAGCGCGGGAGGGCGCGGGGGGGATCACCTGACCTCCTACGAGCAGTACTTC
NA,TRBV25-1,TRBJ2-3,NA,CASSEPGTDTQYF,TGTGCCAGCAGTGAACCGGGCACAGATACGCAGTATTTT
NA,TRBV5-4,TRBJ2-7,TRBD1,CASSSGQGFAYEQYF,TGTGCCAGCAGCAGTGGACAGGGTTTCGCCTACGAGCAGTACTTC
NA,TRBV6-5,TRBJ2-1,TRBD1,CASRTDRGSYNEQFF,TGTGCCAGCAGGACCGACAGGGGGTCCTACAATGAGCAGTTCTTC
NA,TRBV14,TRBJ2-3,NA,CASSPPGRTRTDTQYF,TGTGCCAGCAGCCCACCGGGGAGGACCCGCACAGATACGCAGTATTTT
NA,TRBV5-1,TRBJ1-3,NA,CASSLASASAVLGNTIYF,TGCGCCAGCAGCTTGGCCTCAGCCTCAGCAGTCCTTGGAAACACCATATATTTT
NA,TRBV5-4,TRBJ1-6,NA,CASSYGQKGNNSPLHF,TGTGCCAGCAGTTATGGACAGAAAGGAAATAATTCACCCCTCCACTTT
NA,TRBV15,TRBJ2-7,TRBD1,CATSRNRDRDYEQYF,TGTGCCACCAGCAGGAACCGGGACAGAGACTACGAGCAGTACTTC
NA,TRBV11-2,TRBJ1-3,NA,CASSLAGNTIYF,TGTGCCAGCAGCTTGGCCGGAAACACCATATATTTT
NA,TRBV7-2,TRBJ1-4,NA,CASSLGTPATNEKLFF,TGTGCCAGCAGCTTAGGGACGCCCGCAACTAATGAAAAACTGTTTTTT
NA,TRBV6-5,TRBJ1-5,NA,CASSALGPQHF,TGTGCCAGCAGTGCCCTGGGGCCCCAGCATTTT
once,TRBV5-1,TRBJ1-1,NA,CASSLVSGMNTEAFF,TGCGCCAGCAGCTTGGTTTCGGGTATGAACACTGAAGCTTTCTTT
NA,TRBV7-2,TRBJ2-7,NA,CASSSGPSSEQYF,TGTGCCAGCAGCTCCGGGCCGTCATCCGAGCAGTACTTC
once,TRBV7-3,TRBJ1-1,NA,CASSLSGQLNTEAFF,TGTGCCAGCAGCCTAAGCGGACAGCTGAACACTGAAGCTTTCTTT